The clone carrying this T cell receptor beta chain was picked up a small number of times. Template switching introduced a universal primer site, and the cDNA bore unique molecular identifiers. A single record per CDR3 protein comes from TCRdb applying MiXCR to the 5' RACE reads. Counted here are some 900,000 distinct CDR3 sequences, 9% to 15% occurring once; the ten biggest clones make up roughly 1.5%. The data belong to a study of identical twins. CDR1 is DFQATT, CDR2 SNEGSKA, per germline (reference sequence). The CDR3 contains 13 residues. These data were also filed under a second study, of yellow fever vaccine responses in identical twins.

This sequence was found in a woman aged 18-30 years in good health. The chain recombines TRBV20-1 with TRBJ2-7; D call uncertain. Source material: PBMCs. The CDR3 bases are TGCAGCGCAAGCTTTCAGAGCTCCTACGAGCAGTACTTC. It codes for CSASFQSSYEQYF.